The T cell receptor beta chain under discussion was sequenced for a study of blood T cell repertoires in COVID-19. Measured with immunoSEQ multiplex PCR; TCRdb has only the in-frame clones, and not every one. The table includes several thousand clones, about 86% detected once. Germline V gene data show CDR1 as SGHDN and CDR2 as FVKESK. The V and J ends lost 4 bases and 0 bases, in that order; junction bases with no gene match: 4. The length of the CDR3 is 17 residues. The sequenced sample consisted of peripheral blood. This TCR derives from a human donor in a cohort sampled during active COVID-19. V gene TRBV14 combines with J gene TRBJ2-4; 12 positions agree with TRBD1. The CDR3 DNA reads TGTGCCAGCAGCCCAAGGGACAGGGGGCTAGCCAAAAACATTCAGTACTTC. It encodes CASSPRDRGLAKNIQYF.